Listed here are 31 T cell receptor beta chains from one sample, sequenced in a study of cytotoxic CD8 clonotypes in ibrutinib-treated CLL. Repertoires were generated with immunoSEQ multiplex PCR, while TCRdb's copy carries only in-frame clones and drops some. The sample yields some 290,000 clones, about 77% seen once. This specimen consisted of PBMCs, obtained before ibrutinib treatment. The receptors derive from a human donor with chronic lymphocytic leukemia.

A single count supports this clone. A much larger clone differs from this one at a single base, so this may be a read error. V is TRBV28 and J is TRBJ2-7, with D unclear. Trimming stripped 6 bases from V and 4 bases from J, with 16 bases between. Per germline, CDR1 MDHEN and CDR2 SYDVKM. CDR3 length: 14 residues. The CDR3 coding sequence is TGTGCCAGCAGCCAAGAATATGGACCTTACGAGCAGTACTTC. Its protein is CASSQEYGPYEQYF.

This clone was seen only once. V usage is TRBV27 and J usage is TRBJ2-7; TRBD2 might be the D (6 bases). V was shortened by 5 bases and J by 7 bases, with 21 bases between the two germline ends. This CDR3 contains 15 residues. CDR1 and CDR2 (germline): MNHEY, SMNVEV (reference sequence). The CDR3 coding sequence is TGTGCCAGCAGTCCGGGGACTTTCCGCAAGTCGGAGCAGTACTTC. This translates into CASSPGTFRKSEQYF.

The table lists this clone with a few counts. This chain links TRBV10-3 with TRBJ2-1; no clear D gene. Trimming removed 10 bases from V and 0 bases from J, with 16 bases in between. The CDR3 has 15 residues. Germline-derived CDR1 and CDR2 are ENHRY and SYGVKD. The chain's CDR3 is CANGASESSYNEQFF. The CDR3 DNA is TGTGCCAACGGAGCAAGCGAGAGCTCCTACAATGAGCAGTTCTTC.

V gene TRBV10-3 combines with J gene TRBJ2-5; possibly TRBD2 for D (6 bases). V dropped 3 bases and J dropped 1 base, with 15 bases sitting between them. Germline CDR1 ENHRY, CDR2 SYGVKD. The CDR3 sequence is 16 residues long. DNA for the CDR3: TGTGCCATCAGTGACCCGAATGGGGGGTCCCAAGAGACCCAGTACTTC. Residues: CAISDPNGGSQETQYF.

The chain employs TRBV14 and TRBJ2-7; tentatively, D is TRBD2 (6 bases). CDR3 length: 17 amino acids. Between the trimmed V and J ends, which lost 1 base and 4 bases, there was a span of 20 bases. The V gene's germline CDR1 is SGHDN and CDR2 FVKESK. The CDR3 region has the DNA TGTGCCAGCAGCCAAGGTACTAGGGCGGGGCGAAATTACGAGCAGTACTTC. This sequence encodes CASSQGTRAGRNYEQYF.

The chain has TRBV11-2 and TRBJ2-7, with TRBD1 as a possible D gene (6 bases). Germline loops: CDR1 SGHAT, CDR2 FQNNGV. This CDR3 is built from 14 residues. V was trimmed by 1 base and J by 4 bases, leaving 11 bases between them. The CDR3 region is CASSLGRGNYEQYF. The CDR3, as DNA: TGTGCCAGCAGCTTAGGCAGGGGCAATTACGAGCAGTACTTC.

The chain links TRBV4-3 to TRBJ1-5; the D gene is possibly TRBD1 (5 bases). V was shortened by 1 base and J by 5 bases, with 15 bases between the two germline ends. The CDR3 loop spans 16 amino acids. Germline values: CDR1 LGHNA, CDR2 YSLEER. The CDR3 reads CASSQVWGGIDQPQHF. CDR3 coding DNA: TGCGCCAGCAGCCAAGTTTGGGGGGGAATTGATCAGCCCCAGCATTTT.

The V gene is TRBV28, the J gene TRBJ2-5; the D gene is possibly TRBD1 (5 bases). Per the germline V gene, CDR1 is MDHEN and CDR2 is SYDVKM. The V end was cut by 5 bases, the J end by 1 base, with 8 bases between. The CDR3 is made up of 13 amino acids. The CDR3 loop is CASSGRGQETQYF. CDR3 bases: TGTGCCAGCAGTGGAAGGGGCCAAGAGACCCAGTACTTC.

The rearrangement joins TRBV14 to TRBJ1-1; D may be TRBD1 (6 bases). The CDR3 is made up of 15 amino acids. Per the germline V gene, CDR1 is SGHDN and CDR2 is FVKESK. Deletions cut 0 bases from V and 0 bases from J, with 8 bases between. The DNA for the CDR3 is TGTGCCAGCAGCCAAGAGTGGGGGCTGAACACTGAAGCTTTCTTT. Protein: CASSQEWGLNTEAFF.

The CDR3: CAWSVLTSGYNEQFF. The CDR3 nucleotides are TGTGCCTGGAGTGTACTGACTAGCGGTTACAATGAGCAGTTCTTC. The rearrangement joins TRBV30 to TRBJ2-1, with 9 bases aligning to TRBD2. V lost 0 bases, J lost 4 bases, and 4 bases stayed unmatched. The CDR3 is 15 amino acids. Germline CDR1 is GTSNPN and CDR2 is SVGIG (reference sequence).

The V gene is TRBV4-1, the J gene TRBJ2-5; 10 bases agree with TRBD1. Germline V lookup: CDR1 MGHRA, CDR2 YSYEKL. With 0 bases clipped from V and 7 bases from J, the junction kept 2 bases outside the gene matches. The CDR3 is made up of 14 amino acids. The CDR3 region is CASSQEDRGGTQYF. CDR3 DNA sequence: TGCGCCAGCAGCCAAGAGGACAGGGGGGGGACCCAGTACTTC.

This clone was detected a few times. The V call is TRBV19, the J call TRBJ2-1, with 10 positions matching TRBD2. There are 18 residues in the CDR3. Germline V gives CDR1 LNHDA, CDR2 SQIVND (reference sequence). V was pared by 5 bases and J by 2 bases, with 12 bases of the junction left unmatched. The CDR3 DNA is TGTGCCAGTAGTGAAACCCTACCGGGACTAGCGCCCTACAATGAGCAGTTCTTC. Its translation is CASSETLPGLAPYNEQFF. The full variable domain, with the rest looked up from reference TRBV19 and TRBJ2-1, is DGGITQSPKYLFRKEGQNVTLSCEQNLNHDAMYWYRQDPGQGLRLIYYSQIVNDFQKGDIAEGYSVSREKKESFPLTVTSAQKNPTAFYLCASSETLPGLAPYNEQFFGPGTRLTVL.

This chain joins TRBV7-3 and TRBJ2-3; D remains unclear. The CDR3 totals 14 residues. Germline-derived CDR1 and CDR2 are SGHTA and FQGTGA. V was clipped by 4 bases and J by 2 bases, with 10 bases between them. The CDR3 DNA reads as TGTGCCAGCAGCTCCGAGACAACCACAGATACGCAGTATTTT. This codes for CASSSETTTDTQYF. Together with reference TRBV7-3 and TRBJ2-3, the CDR3 gives the full variable domain: GAGVSQTPSNKVTEKGKYVELRCDPISGHTALYWYRQSLGQGPEFLIYFQGTGAADDSGLPNDRFFAVRPEGSVSTLKIQRTERGDSAVYLCASSSETTTDTQYFGPGTRLTVL.

This chain links TRBV9 with TRBJ2-5; no definite D call. V was clipped by 0 bases and J by 4 bases, with 4 bases between them. Germline V lookup: CDR1 SGDLS, CDR2 YYNGEE. CDR3 length equals 12 residues. In DNA form, the CDR3 reads TGTGCCAGCAGCGTAGACAGAGAGACCCAGTACTTC. It codes for CASSVDRETQYF.

This clone turned up a few times. V usage is TRBV27 and J usage is TRBJ1-4; TRBD1 matches 8 bases. Per germline, CDR1 MNHEY and CDR2 SMNVEV (reference sequence). The ends lost 5 bases at V and 7 bases at J; junction bases unmatched: 9. The CDR3 spans 15 residues. The DNA of the CDR3 is TGTGCCAGCAGTACGACAGGGGCGTTGGGTGAAAAACTGTTTTTT. Translated, it gives CASSTTGALGEKLFF. Supplemented by reference TRBV27 and TRBJ1-4, the full variable domain reads EAQVTQNPRYLITVTGKKLTVTCSQNMNHEYMSWYRQDPGLGLRQIYYSMNVEVTDKGDVPEGYKVSRKEKRNFPLILESPSPNQTSLYFCASSTTGALGEKLFFGSGTQLSVL.

The chain joins TRBV4-3 to TRBJ2-1; TRBD2 aligns across 11 bases. Trimming took 0 bases from V and 3 from J; bases not matched to a gene: 7. The germline V gene has CDR1 LGHNA and CDR2 YSLEER. This CDR3 is 18 amino acids long. In DNA form, the CDR3 reads TGCGCCAGCAGCCAAGATCTTGGGACTAGCGGCAACTACAATGAGCAGTTCTTC. Translating gives CASSQDLGTSGNYNEQFF.

The gene calls are TRBV6-1 and TRBJ2-3; tentatively, D is TRBD1 (6 bases). Trimming removed 6 bases at V and 0 bases at J, with 7 bases between. Germline CDR1 reads MNHNS; CDR2 reads SASEGT. The CDR3 sequence is 13 residues long. The CDR3 region is CASRTGSTDTQYF. CDR3 bases: TGTGCCAGCAGGACAGGAAGCACAGATACGCAGTATTTT.

The chain employs TRBV25-1 and TRBJ1-1, with TRBD1 identical over 9 bases. Unmatched junction bases numbered 6, after V lost 3 bases and J lost 1 base. CDR3 size: 16 residues. CDR1 is MGHDK and CDR2 is SYGVNS in the germline V gene. The CDR3 nucleotides are TGTGCCAGCAGTGACCCCCGGACAGGGGAGAACACTGAAGCTTTCTTT. This codes for CASSDPRTGENTEAFF.

The V gene is TRBV7-2, the J gene TRBJ1-2; TRBD1 aligns across 9 bases. CDR3 length: 17 amino acids. Germline values: CDR1 SGHTA, CDR2 FQGNSA. The V segment lost 3 bases and the J segment 3 bases; nucleotides outside the gene matches: 11. CDR3 in DNA: TGTGCCAGCAGCTTTCGGGAGGGACAGGGACTGCACTATGGCTACACCTTC. It is translated as CASSFREGQGLHYGYTF.

V gene TRBV19 combines with J gene TRBJ2-7, with D tentatively TRBD1 (5 bases). This CDR3 has 14 residues. V lost 5 bases to trimming and J lost 6 bases, with 17 bases between them. The germline gives CDR1 LNHDA, CDR2 SQIVND (reference sequence). The CDR3, as DNA: TGTGCCAGTAGTTTACGACAGAGCTACTTCGAGCAGTACTTC. Amino acid sequence: CASSLRQSYFEQYF.

The V and J genes are TRBV30 and TRBJ2-1, with TRBD2 matching 16 bases. Germline V lookup: CDR1 GTSNPN, CDR2 SVGIG (reference sequence). This CDR3 comprises 22 residues. The J segment lost 1 base and the V segment lost 3 bases, leaving 18 bases of the junction unmatched. CDR3: CAWRYRPGTGTSGRGSYNEQFF. CDR3 DNA sequence: TGTGCCTGGAGGTATCGACCCGGGACAGGGACTAGCGGGAGGGGGTCCTACAATGAGCAGTTCTTC.

This chain uses TRBV28 with TRBJ2-2; D remains unclear. V was trimmed by 2 bases and J by 2 bases, leaving 9 bases between them. Germline assignment: CDR1 MDHEN and CDR2 SYDVKM. The CDR3 extends over 15 amino acids. CDR3 amino acids: CASSLGGFNTGELFF. In DNA, the CDR3 is TGTGCCAGCAGTTTAGGTGGATTTAACACCGGGGAGCTGTTTTTT.

This chain uses TRBV18 with TRBJ1-1; unclear D gene. Trimming stripped 1 base from V and 0 bases from J, with 12 bases between. The CDR3 is 16 residues long. Germline CDR1 KGHSH, CDR2 LQKENI. CDR3: CASSPRPQNMNTEAFF. The CDR3 bases are TGTGCCAGCTCACCACGTCCACAAAACATGAACACTGAAGCTTTCTTT.

The chain joins TRBV7-8 to TRBJ2-7, with 8 nucleotides matching TRBD2. The CDR3 sequence is 15 residues long. Germline CDR1 and CDR2: SGHVS and FQNEAQ. Losses at the gene ends were 1 base for V and 1 base for J; bases not matched to a gene: 3. The CDR3 reads CASSLVGRVSYEQYF. The CDR3 DNA reads as TGTGCCAGCAGCTTAGTCGGGAGGGTATCCTACGAGCAGTACTTC.

This chain connects TRBV7-3 to TRBJ2-1; D might be TRBD1 (5 bases). V dropped 0 bases and J dropped 6 bases, with 9 bases sitting between them. CDR1 is SGHTA and CDR2 is FQGTGA in the germline V gene. The CDR3 totals 14 residues. The CDR3 here is CASSLTARANEQFF. Written as DNA, the CDR3 is TGTGCCAGCAGCTTAACGGCCAGGGCCAATGAGCAGTTCTTC.

The V and J genes are TRBV27 and TRBJ2-7; the match to TRBD2 covers 7 bases. Germline CDR1 MNHEY, CDR2 SMNVEV (reference sequence). This CDR3 is 13 amino acids long. V trimming: 2 bases; J trimming: 2 bases; junction bases outside the gene matches: 0. DNA for the CDR3: TGTGCCAGCAGTTTAGGACTAGCCTACGAGCAGTACTTC. Amino acids: CASSLGLAYEQYF.

The chain links TRBV30 to TRBJ2-3; D call uncertain. The germline V and J ends were trimmed by 4 bases and 0 bases, with 8 bases remaining between them. CDR1 and CDR2 from the germline V gene are GTSNPN and SVGIG (reference sequence). The CDR3 contains 13 residues. CDR3 loop: CAWNYLSTDTQYF. The CDR3 nucleotides are TGTGCCTGGAACTACCTCAGCACAGATACGCAGTATTTT.

This clone was observed once. This rearrangement joins TRBV7-2 to TRBJ2-7; 11 nucleotides match TRBD2. V gave up 4 bases and J gave up 5 bases; unmatched junction bases: 7. The CDR3 runs to 15 residues. CDR1 and CDR2 (germline): SGHTA, FQGNSA. The CDR3 nucleotides read TGTGCCAGCAGCTGGATAGCGGGAGGGCCCGACGAGCAGTACTTC. Translating gives CASSWIAGGPDEQYF.

The rearrangement uses TRBV5-1 and TRBJ2-1, with unresolved D. Germline V lookup: CDR1 SGHRS, CDR2 YFSETQ. This CDR3 has 15 amino acids. With 1 base removed from V and 4 bases from J, the gap between germline ends came to 12 bases. The DNA for the CDR3 is TGCGCCAGCAGCTTGTTAGGTATGGGATACAATGAGCAGTTCTTC. It is translated as CASSLLGMGYNEQFF.

This clone was picked up one time. The chain couples TRBV7-2 to TRBJ2-3, with a weak D call TRBD2 (7 bases). Germline loops: CDR1 SGHTA, CDR2 FQGNSA. V lost 8 bases, J lost 1 base, and 16 bases lay in between. The CDR3 extends over 15 amino acids. The chain's CDR3 is CASSEGGRGTDTQYF. The CDR3 DNA reads as TGTGCCAGCTCGGAGGGGGGGCGGGGCACAGATACGCAGTATTTT.

V gene TRBV28 combines with J gene TRBJ2-7; 7 positions match TRBD1. Germline CDR1 reads MDHEN; CDR2 reads SYDVKM. The V gene end was trimmed by 5 bases and the J gene end by 6 bases; junction bases not matched to a gene: 25. This CDR3 is built from 19 residues. The CDR3 loop reads CASSALYRGLERVWSEQYF. CDR3 nucleotide sequence: TGTGCCAGCAGTGCTCTCTACAGGGGCCTCGAGCGAGTGTGGAGCGAGCAGTACTTC. Drawing the rest from reference TRBV28 and TRBJ2-7, the complete variable domain is DVKVTQSSRYLVKRTGEKVFLECVQDMDHENMFWYRQDPGLGLRLIYFSYDVKMKEKGDIPEGYSVSREKKERFSLILESASTNQTSMYLCASSALYRGLERVWSEQYFGPGTRLTVT.